Below, one T cell receptor beta chain is given with its context. The data originate from a study of blood T cells in healthy people across ages. CDR1 is DFQATT, CDR2 SNEGSKA, per germline (reference sequence). With 1 base clipped from V and 4 bases from J, the junction kept 6 bases outside the gene matches. This CDR3 contains 14 residues. A J-beta primer mix and a sample-barcoded 5' primer were used in a second PCR of about 6 to 12 cycles. A single record per CDR3 protein comes from TCRdb applying MiXCR to the 5' RACE reads. The repertoire holds under 2,000,000 distinct CDR3 sequences, roughly 50% seen once, with less than 2.5% in the top ten.

The chain links TRBV20-1 to TRBJ1-2; 7 bases are shared with TRBD1. This sequence was found in a woman aged 40 to 55 in good health. The sample comprised blood. The CDR3: CSARGHRGSYGYTF. For the CDR3, the DNA is TGCAGTGCTAGAGGGCACAGGGGTAGCTATGGCTACACCTTC.